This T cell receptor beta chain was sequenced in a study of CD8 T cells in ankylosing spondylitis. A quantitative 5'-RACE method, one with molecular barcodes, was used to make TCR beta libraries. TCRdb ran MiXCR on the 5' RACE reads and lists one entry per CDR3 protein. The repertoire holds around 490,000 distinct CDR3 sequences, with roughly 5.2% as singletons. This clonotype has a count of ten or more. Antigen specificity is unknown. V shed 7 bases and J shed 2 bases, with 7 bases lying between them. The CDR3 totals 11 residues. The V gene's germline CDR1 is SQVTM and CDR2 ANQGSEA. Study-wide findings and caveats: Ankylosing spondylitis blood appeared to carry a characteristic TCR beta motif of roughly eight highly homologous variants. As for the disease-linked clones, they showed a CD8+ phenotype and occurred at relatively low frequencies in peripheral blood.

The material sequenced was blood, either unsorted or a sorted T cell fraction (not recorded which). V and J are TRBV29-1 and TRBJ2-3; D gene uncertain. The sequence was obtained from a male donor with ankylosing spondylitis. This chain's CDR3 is CSGRTTDTQYF. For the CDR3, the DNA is TGCAGCGGCCGAACCACAGATACGCAGTATTTT.